This T cell receptor (beta chain) derives from a study of Graves' ophthalmopathy and Graves' hyperthyroidism. This clonotype was seen many times. TCR beta CDR3 amplification used RNA transcripts. The authors performed first-round RT-PCR with HTBI primers and then a second-round multiplex PCR. Using its own MiXCR run on the multiplex PCR reads, TCRdb lists one record per CDR3 protein. The table lists hundreds of thousands of distinct CDR3 sequences, 20% to 25% of them singletons. The source of this sequence is a woman aged 18-29 years with stable Graves' hyperthyroidism. Some clones in this sample may be carry-over from other donors' samples. The specimen was peripheral blood.

The CDR3 nucleotides read TGTGCCAGCAGCGACGGGACGCTGAACACTGAAGCTTTCTTT. It yields the protein CASSDGTLNTEAFF. This chain connects TRBV9 to TRBJ1-1; perhaps TRBD1 as D (5 bases). The V and J ends lost 3 bases and 0 bases respectively, with 9 bases between them. The CDR3 is made up of 14 amino acids. The germline gives CDR1 SGDLS, CDR2 YYNGEE.